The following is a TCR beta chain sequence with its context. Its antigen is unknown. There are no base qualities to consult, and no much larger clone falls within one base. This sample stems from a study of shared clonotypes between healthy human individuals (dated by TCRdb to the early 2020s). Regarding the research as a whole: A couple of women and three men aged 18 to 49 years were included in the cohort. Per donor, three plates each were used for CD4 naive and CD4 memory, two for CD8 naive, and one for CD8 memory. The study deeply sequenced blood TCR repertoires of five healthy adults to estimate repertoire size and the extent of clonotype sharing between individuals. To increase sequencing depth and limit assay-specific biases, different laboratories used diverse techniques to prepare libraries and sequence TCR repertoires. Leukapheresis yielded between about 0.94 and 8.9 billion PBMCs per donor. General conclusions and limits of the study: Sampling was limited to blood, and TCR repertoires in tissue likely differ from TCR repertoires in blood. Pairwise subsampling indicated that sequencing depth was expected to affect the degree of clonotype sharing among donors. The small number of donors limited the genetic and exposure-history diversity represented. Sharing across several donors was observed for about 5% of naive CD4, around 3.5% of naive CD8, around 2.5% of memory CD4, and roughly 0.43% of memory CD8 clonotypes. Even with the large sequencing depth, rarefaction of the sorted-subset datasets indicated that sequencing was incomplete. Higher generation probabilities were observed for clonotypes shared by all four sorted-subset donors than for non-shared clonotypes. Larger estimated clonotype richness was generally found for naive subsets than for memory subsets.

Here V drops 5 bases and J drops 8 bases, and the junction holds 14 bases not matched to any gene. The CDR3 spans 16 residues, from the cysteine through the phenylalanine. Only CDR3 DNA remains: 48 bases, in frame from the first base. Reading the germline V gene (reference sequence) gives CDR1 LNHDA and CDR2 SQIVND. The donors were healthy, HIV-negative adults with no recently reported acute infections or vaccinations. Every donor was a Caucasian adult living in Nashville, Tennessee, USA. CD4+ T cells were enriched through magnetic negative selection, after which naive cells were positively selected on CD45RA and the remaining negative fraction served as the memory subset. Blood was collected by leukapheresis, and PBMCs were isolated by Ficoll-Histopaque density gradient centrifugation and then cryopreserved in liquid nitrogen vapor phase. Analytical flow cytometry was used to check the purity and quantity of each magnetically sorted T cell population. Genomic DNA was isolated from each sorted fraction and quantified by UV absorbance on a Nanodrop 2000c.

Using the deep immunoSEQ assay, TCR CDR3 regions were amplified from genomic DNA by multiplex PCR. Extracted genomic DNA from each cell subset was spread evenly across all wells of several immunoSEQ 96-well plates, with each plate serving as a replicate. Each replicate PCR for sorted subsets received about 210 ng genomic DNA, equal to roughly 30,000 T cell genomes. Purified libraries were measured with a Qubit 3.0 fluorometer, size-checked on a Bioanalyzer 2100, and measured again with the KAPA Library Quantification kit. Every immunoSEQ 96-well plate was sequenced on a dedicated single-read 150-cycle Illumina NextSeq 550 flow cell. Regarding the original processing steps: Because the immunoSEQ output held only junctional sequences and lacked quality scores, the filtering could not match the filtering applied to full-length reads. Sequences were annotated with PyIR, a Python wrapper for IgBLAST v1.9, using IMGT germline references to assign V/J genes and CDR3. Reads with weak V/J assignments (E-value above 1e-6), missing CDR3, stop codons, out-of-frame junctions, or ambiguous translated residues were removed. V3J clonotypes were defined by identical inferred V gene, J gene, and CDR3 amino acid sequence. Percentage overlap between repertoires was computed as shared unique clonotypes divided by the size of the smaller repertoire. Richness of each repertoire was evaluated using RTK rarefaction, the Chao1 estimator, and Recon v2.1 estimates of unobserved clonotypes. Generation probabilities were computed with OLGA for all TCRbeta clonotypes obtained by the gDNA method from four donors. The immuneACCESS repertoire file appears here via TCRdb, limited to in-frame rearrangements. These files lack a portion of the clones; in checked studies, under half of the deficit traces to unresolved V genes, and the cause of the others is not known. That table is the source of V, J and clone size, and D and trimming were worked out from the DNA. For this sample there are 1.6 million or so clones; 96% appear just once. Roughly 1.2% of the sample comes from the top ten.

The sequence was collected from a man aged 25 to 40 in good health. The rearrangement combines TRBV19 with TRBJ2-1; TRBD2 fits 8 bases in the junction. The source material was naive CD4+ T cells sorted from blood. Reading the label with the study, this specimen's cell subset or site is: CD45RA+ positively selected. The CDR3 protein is CASSSTGTSLFDEQFF. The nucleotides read TGTGCCAGTAGTTCAACCGGGACTAGTCTTTTCGATGAGCAGTTCTTC.